Following are 18 T cell receptor beta chains from one sample sequenced in a study of T cells in pancreatic ductal adenocarcinoma. Surgery without prior neoadjuvant therapy was the treatment of the selected pancreatic ductal adenocarcinoma patients. Method: immunoSEQ multiplex PCR; TCRdb's copy keeps in-frame clones and lacks some. The sample consists of fewer than 5,000 clones, 79% of them appearing once. The sample consisted of pancreatic tumor tissue. All receptors derive from a human donor with pancreatic ductal adenocarcinoma. The donor label of this sample is uncertain.

V usage is TRBV5-6 and J usage is TRBJ2-7, with 7 bases fitting TRBD2. CDR1 and CDR2 from the germline V gene are SGHDT and YYEEEE. Trimming at V came to 1 base and at J to 7 bases, leaving 5 bases not matched to a gene. This CDR3 is built from 13 residues. In DNA, the CDR3 is TGTGCCAGCAGCTTGACTCCGGGAGGAGAGCAGTACTTC. This sequence encodes CASSLTPGGEQYF. The whole variable domain, remainder taken from reference TRBV5-6 and TRBJ2-7, is DAGVTQSPTHLIKTRGQQVTLRCSPKSGHDTVSWYQQALGQGPQFIFQYYEEEERQRGNFPDRFSGHQFPNYSSELNVNALLLGDSALYLCASSLTPGGEQYFGPGTRLTVT.

The chain couples TRBV11-2 to TRBJ1-5; D is unclear. Trimming took 0 bases from V and 0 from J, leaving 12 bases between them. The CDR3 is 17 residues long. CDR1 and CDR2 (germline): SGHAT, FQNNGV. CDR3 in amino acids: CASSLDRRVYSNQPQHF. CDR3 nucleotides: TGTGCCAGCAGCTTAGATCGAAGGGTATATAGCAATCAGCCCCAGCATTTT.

V is TRBV18 and J is TRBJ2-1, with 14 bases lining up with TRBD2. Trimming removed 5 bases from V and 0 bases from J; junction bases left unmatched: 12. Germline V gene data show CDR1 as KGHSH and CDR2 as LQKENI. The CDR3 consists of 20 residues. The CDR3 here is CASSGSGTSGGHRSYNEQFF. The CDR3 nucleotides read TGTGCCAGCTCAGGATCCGGGACTAGCGGGGGTCACCGCTCCTACAATGAGCAGTTCTTC.

The chain couples TRBV4-1 to TRBJ1-6; weak D call: TRBD1 (5 bases). Germline CDR1 and CDR2: MGHRA and YSYEKL. The V end lost 0 bases, the J end lost 4 bases, and 16 bases lay between the germline ends. CDR3 length: 18 residues. CDR3 protein: CASSQEGGVGFYNSPLHF. The CDR3 bases are TGCGCCAGCAGCCAAGAGGGGGGGGTGGGTTTTTATAATTCACCCCTCCACTTT.

The V gene is TRBV6-5, the J gene TRBJ1-1; 7 bases align to TRBD1. The CDR3 consists of 12 residues. Per germline, CDR1 MNHEY and CDR2 SVGAGI. V lost 2 bases and J lost 7; bases outside the gene matches: 1. The DNA for the CDR3 is TGTGCCAGCAGTTACAGGGGGCGTGAAGCTTTCTTT. Its translation is CASSYRGREAFF.

This chain uses TRBV13 with TRBJ1-2, with D hard to call. Trimming cost V 5 bases and J 7 bases, with 14 bases left between them. CDR1 PRHDT and CDR2 FYEKMQ come from the germline V gene (reference sequence). The CDR3 loop spans 13 amino acids. CDR3 in amino acids: CASSTLREVGYTF. Here the CDR3 DNA reads TGTGCCAGCAGCACTCTCCGGGAAGTTGGCTACACCTTC.

This chain uses TRBV11-3 with TRBJ1-1; the D is unclear. V shed 1 base and J shed 0 bases, with 6 bases lying between them. This CDR3 has 14 residues. CDR1 and CDR2 from the germline V gene are SGHNT and YENEEA. The CDR3 region is CASSLGAMNTEAFF. DNA for the CDR3: TGTGCCAGCAGCTTAGGGGCCATGAACACTGAAGCTTTCTTT.

The chain is built from TRBV28 and TRBJ1-2, with 11 bases lining up with TRBD1. The trim removed 2 bases at V and 10 bases at J, leaving 12 bases unmatched. This CDR3 spans 16 amino acids. The germline gives CDR1 MDHEN, CDR2 SYDVKM. The CDR3 region is CASSLPQGDRGKDYTF. CDR3 coding DNA: TGTGCCAGCAGTTTACCGCAAGGGGACAGGGGGAAGGACTACACCTTC.

The chain is built from TRBV10-2 and TRBJ2-2; 9 bases are shared with TRBD1. Per the germline V gene, CDR1 is WSHSY and CDR2 is SAAADI. The CDR3 consists of 14 residues. The ends lost 11 bases at V and 0 bases at J; junction bases unmatched: 4. The CDR3 spells CAARQGANTGELFF. CDR3 nucleotide sequence: TGCGCCGCCAGACAGGGGGCGAACACCGGGGAGCTGTTTTTT.

This sequence joins TRBV18 and TRBJ1-1; D not resolved. The germline V gene encodes CDR1 KGHSH and CDR2 LQKENI. Trimming took 4 bases from V and 1 from J, leaving 16 bases between them. This CDR3 is built from 16 residues. CDR3 sequence (DNA): TGTGCCAGCTCACTTTCCGGAGCACAGAAGAACACTGAAGCTTTCTTT. Translating gives CASSLSGAQKNTEAFF. Full variable domain (missing parts from reference TRBV18 and TRBJ1-1): NAGVMQNPRHLVRRRGQEARLRCSPMKGHSHVYWYRQLPEEGLKFMVYLQKENIIDESGMPKERFSAEFPKEGPSILRIQQVVRGDSAAYFCASSLSGAQKNTEAFFGQGTRLTVV.

The genes are TRBV6-5 and TRBJ2-1; 7 nucleotides line up with TRBD1. J was trimmed by 4 bases and V by 6 bases; bases with no gene match: 0. CDR1 is MNHEY and CDR2 is SVGAGI in the germline V gene. CDR3 length equals 12 residues. The CDR3 DNA sequence: TGTGCCAGCAGACAGGGGTACAATGAGCAGTTCTTC. Its protein product is CASRQGYNEQFF.

V gene TRBV9 combines with J gene TRBJ2-5, with 7 bases fitting TRBD1. With the DNA end fitting TRBJ2-7 better, the J assignment may be wrong. This CDR3 has 18 amino acids. Germline V gene sequence: CDR1 SGDLS, CDR2 YYNGEE. Here the CDR3 DNA reads TGTGCCAGCAGCGCCCTCAGGGCCAGGGGGATAAGCTCCTACGAGCAGTACTTC. As protein: CASSALRARGISSYEQYF.

The V gene is TRBV25-1, the J gene TRBJ2-7; unclear D gene. The CDR3 has 15 amino acids. The V and J ends lost 3 bases and 1 base respectively, with 13 bases between them. From germline, CDR1 is MGHDK and CDR2 SYGVNS. In nucleotides, the CDR3 is TGTGCCAGCAGTGATGGAAGCTTACAGTCCTACGAGCAGTACTTC. This gives the protein CASSDGSLQSYEQYF.

The rearrangement uses TRBV29-1 and TRBJ2-5, with TRBD1 matching over 7 bases. The germline V gene encodes CDR1 SQVTM and CDR2 ANQGSEA. Germline trimming cut 5 bases from V and 3 bases from J; bases unmatched to any gene: 3. The CDR3 contains 12 residues. This CDR3 reads CSVKDRKETQYF. The DNA of the CDR3 is TGCAGCGTTAAGGACAGGAAAGAGACCCAGTACTTC.

The chain recombines TRBV5-6 with TRBJ2-1, with D possibly TRBD1 on 6 matching bases. The V end lost 0 bases, the J end lost 5 bases, and 12 bases lay between the germline ends. Germline V CDR1 and CDR2: SGHDT, YYEEEE. This CDR3 has 15 residues. Here the CDR3 reads CASSLGWGRNNEQFF. The CDR3 bases are TGTGCCAGCAGCTTGGGGTGGGGGCGCAACAATGAGCAGTTCTTC.

V usage is TRBV10-3 and J usage is TRBJ2-7, with 11 bases identical to TRBD1. The CDR3 consists of 19 residues. CDR1 is ENHRY and CDR2 is SYGVKD in the germline V gene. The J segment lost 2 bases and the V segment lost 0 bases, leaving 12 bases of the junction unmatched. CDR3 DNA sequence: TGTGCCATCAGTGAGTCTGCTGGACAGGGGGCCTCCTTCCCCTACGAGCAGTACTTC. Protein sequence: CAISESAGQGASFPYEQYF.

V gene TRBV4-2 combines with J gene TRBJ1-5; 11 bases map to TRBD1. Germline values: CDR1 LGHNA, CDR2 YNFKEQ. The CDR3 extends over 15 amino acids. Trimming removed 5 bases from V and 6 bases from J; junction bases left unmatched: 6. CDR3 residues: CASSLDRGRIQPQHF. CDR3 DNA sequence: TGTGCCAGCAGCTTGGACAGGGGGCGCATTCAGCCCCAGCATTTT.

The V gene is TRBV6-1, the J gene TRBJ1-1; 8 bases are a match to TRBD1. Germline CDR1 is MNHNS and CDR2 is SASEGT. V shed 5 bases and J 1 base; nucleotides not matched to a gene: 6. The CDR3 has 15 residues. DNA for the CDR3: TGTGCCAGCAGTATTATCGGACAGGGGAACACTGAAGCTTTCTTT. This codes for CASSIIGQGNTEAFF.